This TCR beta chain was captured by sequencing in a study of blood T cell repertoires in COVID-19. Across the study: Italy, Spain and the United States were the sources of the convalescent and acute COVID-19 samples. T cells, B-cell-depleted T cells, or PBMCs supplied cDNA or gDNA.

Study processing details: The authors estimated nucleated cell counts from reference gene primer amplification. Method: immunoSEQ multiplex PCR; TCRdb's copy keeps in-frame clones and lacks some. V and J calls and clone size follow that table, whereas D and trimming were derived from the DNA. The table lists roughly 260,000 clones, about nine tenths of them singletons. This CDR3 has 14 residues. Per the germline V gene, CDR1 is SGHRS and CDR2 is YFSETQ. The V segment lost 4 bases and the J segment 2 bases; nucleotides outside the gene matches: 5. The Seattle site enrolled patients during active infection and followed them longitudinally.

The chain combines TRBV5-1 with TRBJ1-2, with 7 bases lining up with TRBD1. The sample was peripheral blood. This sequence originates from a woman in her twenties or thirties with COVID-19, enrolled during active disease. CDR3 nucleotide sequence: TGCGCCAGCAGCCCGGGACAGCGCAACTATGGCTACACCTTC. Translating gives CASSPGQRNYGYTF. Using reference TRBV5-1 and TRBJ1-2 for the parts outside the CDR3, the full variable domain is KAGVTQTPRYLIKTRGQQVTLSCSPISGHRSVSWYQQTPGQGLQFLFEYFSETQRNKGNFPGRFSGRQFSNSRSEMNVSTLELGDSALYLCASSPGQRNYGYTFGSGTRLTVV.